The sequence of this TCR beta chain was determined in a study of T cells in Graves' hyperthyroidism and ophthalmopathy. Researchers barred patients who had uncontrolled infection, other autoimmune disease, pregnancy or lactation. For the diagnoses, clinical symptoms, serum thyroxine and TRAb, thyroid ultrasound and orbital computed tomography were used. Germline V gives CDR1 GTSNPN, CDR2 SVGIG (reference sequence). The CDR3 loop spans 15 amino acids. Germline trimming cut 7 bases from V and 4 bases from J; bases unmatched to any gene: 14. TCR beta CDR3 regions were amplified from RNA. TCR CDR3 underwent first-round RT-PCR with the HTBI primer set. TCRdb reprocessed the multiplex PCR reads via MiXCR and lists one record per CDR3 protein. Of some 380,000 distinct CDR3 sequences listed, 13% are singletons. This clonotype was seen ten or more times.

The origin of this receptor is a man aged 30 to 39 with Graves' hyperthyroidism that later progressed to Graves' ophthalmopathy. The sequencing input was blood. V usage is TRBV30 and J usage is TRBJ1-2; 8 positions agree with TRBD1. The CDR3 DNA follows: TGTGCCTCTTTCCGGACAGGGAGGTTTGGCTATGGCTACACCTTC. This translates into CASFRTGRFGYGYTF.